Listed below are T cell receptor beta chains from one sample, sequenced in a study of blood T cell repertoires in COVID-19. Only in-frame clones appear in the TCRdb table, and some are missing; sequencing was by immunoSEQ multiplex PCR. The data show 62,000 or so clones, roughly 80% seen once. Sequencing used PBMCs or T cells enriched from blood (not recorded which). These receptors all stem from a middle-aged woman with acute COVID-19. CDR3s leave out the opening cysteine and the closing phenylalanine or tryptophan.

V,J,CDR3
TRBV5-4,TRBJ1-5,ASSGGTPDSNQPQH
TRBV5-6,TRBJ1-5,ASSATGETQPQH
TRBV7-8,TRBJ1-1,ASRGQGLDTEAF
TRBV5-8,TRBJ1-4,ASSFPGTGSPQGS
TRBV5-6,TRBJ2-1,ASSWTPNEQF
TRBV7-2,TRBJ2-2,ASSLDPPGNTGELF
TRBV6-5,TRBJ1-2,ASSRGLGGYT
TRBV7-6,TRBJ2-1,ASSPGTGGLYEQF
TRBV4-2,TRBJ1-2,ASSQENSLYGYT
TRBV15,TRBJ2-5,ATSRDGVQGQETQY
TRBV27,TRBJ1-2,ASSSSGDGYT
TRBV27,TRBJ1-5,ASSLQGSNQPQH
TRBV19,TRBJ2-1,ASSIEGVSSYNEQF
TRBV19,TRBJ1-2,ASSDLGAYGYT
TRBV6-5,TRBJ1-4,ASSYYAGVNEKLF
TRBV29-1,TRBJ2-1,SGSSGSGEQF